Following are 28 T cell receptor beta chains from one sample sequenced in a study of blood T cell repertoires in COVID-19. Profiling relied on immunoSEQ multiplex PCR, and the TCRdb table lists in-frame clones only, not all of them. The sample shows over 150,000 clones, around 86% of them seen only once. Material: peripheral blood. These receptors were collected from a man aged 55 to 70 with COVID-19, enrolled during active disease.

The V and J genes are TRBV11-3 and TRBJ2-1; 13 positions agree with TRBD2. The CDR3 has 16 residues. Germline V gene data show CDR1 as SGHNT and CDR2 as YENEEA. After removal of 5 bases from V and 10 bases from J, the junction contained 11 bases not matched to a gene. The CDR3 sequence is CASSKLAGGLGHEQFF. The CDR3 DNA follows: TGTGCCAGCAGCAAACTAGCGGGGGGGCTGGGCCACGAGCAGTTCTTC.

The chain carries TRBV27 and TRBJ1-1; TRBD1 aligns across 8 bases. The CDR3 totals 15 residues. With 2 bases clipped from V and 5 bases from J, the junction kept 7 bases outside the gene matches. From germline, CDR1 is MNHEY and CDR2 SMNVEV (reference sequence). CDR3 DNA sequence: TGTGCCAGCAGTTTAGGGGACAGGTTAATTACTGAAGCTTTCTTT. This translates into CASSLGDRLITEAFF.

This clone was detected a few times. The chain couples TRBV28 to TRBJ1-1, with D uncertain. Trimming stripped 3 bases from V and 7 bases from J, with 9 bases between. The CDR3 is 12 amino acids. Germline V gene data show CDR1 as MDHEN and CDR2 as SYDVKM. CDR3 coding DNA: TGTGCCAGCAGTTTTGGTAGCATTGAAGCTTTCTTT. Translation: CASSFGSIEAFF.

Written as DNA, the CDR3 is TGTGCCAGCAGTATAACGGGGAATAGCAATCAGCCCCAGCATTTT. Its protein is CASSITGNSNQPQHF. This chain links TRBV28 with TRBJ1-5, with D uncertain. The ends were cut back, 5 bases at V and 0 bases at J, with 11 bases in the middle. CDR1 and CDR2 (germline): MDHEN, SYDVKM. The CDR3 loop spans 15 amino acids. The full variable domain, rest sourced from reference TRBV28 and TRBJ1-5, is DVKVTQSSRYLVKRTGEKVFLECVQDMDHENMFWYRQDPGLGLRLIYFSYDVKMKEKGDIPEGYSVSREKKERFSLILESASTNQTSMYLCASSITGNSNQPQHFGDGTRLSIL.

This sequence joins TRBV19 and TRBJ2-1; TRBD2 matches 8 bases. The germline CDR1 and CDR2 sequences are LNHDA and SQIVND (reference sequence). V gave up 0 bases and J gave up 9 bases; unmatched junction bases: 7. The CDR3 is made up of 15 amino acids. CDR3 DNA: TGTGCCAGTAGTATAGAGGTGAGCGGGAGCGCTGAGCAGTTCTTC. Translating it yields CASSIEVSGSAEQFF.

This chain connects TRBV6-5 to TRBJ2-7, with D possibly matching TRBD2 (5 bases). The CDR3 is 14 amino acids. V gave up 11 bases and J gave up 3 bases, with 20 bases separating them. CDR1 is MNHEY, CDR2 SVGAGI, per germline. This CDR3 reads CAGGRGPRNYEQYF. CDR3 DNA: TGTGCCGGAGGAAGAGGTCCCAGGAACTACGAGCAGTACTTC.

The rearrangement uses TRBV11-3 and TRBJ1-4; D gene unclear. Between the trimmed V and J ends, which lost 3 bases and 0 bases, there was a span of 8 bases. The CDR3 has 15 amino acids. Germline V gene lookup returns CDR1 SGHNT and CDR2 YENEEA. CDR3 nucleotides: TGTGCCAGCAGCTTCCGAAGCGCAACTAATGAAAAACTGTTTTTT. Translation: CASSFRSATNEKLFF.

The J gene is TRBJ1-2, the V gene TRBV27, with a tentative D call TRBD1 (5 bases). Germline V gene data show CDR1 as MNHEY and CDR2 as SMNVEV (reference sequence). With 3 bases removed from V and 8 bases from J, the gap between germline ends came to 10 bases. The CDR3 extends over 12 amino acids. The CDR3 nucleotides read TGTGCCAGCAGTTTCCTGGGGCGAGGCTACACCTTC. Its translation is CASSFLGRGYTF.

This CDR3 is CASSASRGNTEAFF. Here the CDR3 DNA reads TGTGCCAGCAGCGCCAGCAGGGGGAACACTGAAGCTTTCTTT. The V gene is TRBV9, the J gene TRBJ1-1; D possibly corresponds to TRBD1 (6 bases). The ends were cut back, 3 bases at V and 1 base at J, with 10 bases in the middle. Germline CDR1 and CDR2: SGDLS and YYNGEE. The CDR3 totals 14 residues.

This clone occurred a few times. The chain uses TRBV10-3 and TRBJ2-3; maybe TRBD2 (7 bases). V shed 6 bases and J shed 2 bases, with 12 bases lying between them. CDR3 length: 14 amino acids. CDR1 and CDR2 (germline): ENHRY, SYGVKD. The CDR3 nucleotides are TGTGCCATCAGCACGGGGGGCAACACAGATACGCAGTATTTT. Protein: CAISTGGNTDTQYF.

This clone was counted once. The chain employs TRBV12-3 or TRBV12-4 and TRBJ1-2, with 8 bases lining up with TRBD1. The junction had 6 bases not matched to a gene; V was cut back by 5 bases and J by 7 bases. CDR3 length: 13 amino acids. The CDR3 here is CASSPTDRGGYTF. The CDR3 nucleotides read TGTGCCAGCAGTCCAACCGACAGGGGTGGCTACACCTTC.

The chain couples TRBV5-1 to TRBJ2-3, with TRBD2 matching 10 bases. The V segment lost 4 bases and the J segment 1 base; nucleotides outside the gene matches: 12. Germline values: CDR1 SGHRS, CDR2 YFSETQ. This CDR3 has 18 amino acids. CDR3 in DNA: TGCGCCAGCAGCCTAGATCTAGGACTAGCGGACCGCACAGATACGCAGTATTTT. Translation: CASSLDLGLADRTDTQYF.

The chain links TRBV4-2 to TRBJ2-3; 7 nucleotides agree with TRBD2. J lost 5 bases, V lost 0 bases, and 5 bases had no gene match. This CDR3 spans 15 amino acids. Germline V gene sequence: CDR1 LGHNA, CDR2 YNFKEQ. The CDR3 region has the DNA TGTGCCAGCAGCCAAGAAAGACTAGCTGTAGATACGCAGTATTTT. It specifies CASSQERLAVDTQYF.

The chain links TRBV5-5 to TRBJ2-7, with 8 bases that match TRBD2. The V and J ends lost 2 bases and 1 base, in that order; junction bases with no gene match: 5. Germline assignment: CDR1 SGHKS and CDR2 YYEKEE (reference sequence). This CDR3 has 15 amino acids. DNA of the CDR3: TGTGCCAGCAGCTTAGTGTCTAGCGGGTCCTACGAGCAGTACTTC. Translating gives CASSLVSSGSYEQYF.

The table lists this clone with a few counts. This chain links TRBV4-2 with TRBJ1-2; TRBD1 might be the D (6 bases). The CDR3 is 16 amino acids. Germline-derived CDR1 and CDR2 are LGHNA and YNFKEQ. Trimming removed 1 base at V and 0 bases at J, with 12 bases between. The CDR3 loop reads CASSQAWGPANYGYTF. The CDR3, as DNA: TGTGCCAGCAGCCAAGCCTGGGGGCCAGCTAACTATGGCTACACCTTC.

J is TRBJ1-5 and V is TRBV19, with a weak D call TRBD1 (6 bases). This CDR3 is 14 amino acids long. The germline V gene encodes CDR1 LNHDA and CDR2 SQIVND (reference sequence). V dropped 6 bases and J dropped 3 bases, with 12 bases sitting between them. CDR3 residues: CASSLDRYNQPQHF. CDR3 nucleotides: TGTGCCAGTAGCCTTGACAGGTACAATCAGCCCCAGCATTTT.

J is TRBJ1-5 and V is TRBV7-2, with D perhaps matching TRBD1 (5 bases). CDR1 and CDR2 from the germline V gene are SGHTA and FQGNSA. Trimming took 1 base from V and 1 from J, leaving 11 bases between them. This CDR3 contains 16 residues. CDR3 sequence: CASSLEMKGSNQPQHF. CDR3 nucleotides: TGTGCCAGCAGCTTAGAAATGAAGGGGAGCAATCAGCCCCAGCATTTT.

The CDR3 nucleotides are TGTGCCAGCAGCCGTGTTGTGGGCCAGGGGAACACTGAAGCTTTCTTT. Residues: CASSRVVGQGNTEAFF. V gene TRBV11-2 combines with J gene TRBJ1-1, with D perhaps TRBD1 (5 bases). CDR3 size: 16 residues. CDR1 is SGHAT and CDR2 is FQNNGV in the germline V gene. V lost 5 bases, J lost 1 base, and 17 bases lay in between.

The chain joins TRBV28 to TRBJ1-5; TRBD1 matches 7 bases. This CDR3 contains 14 residues. V dropped 2 bases and J dropped 7; count of bases not matched to a gene: 5. Per the germline V gene, CDR1 is MDHEN and CDR2 is SYDVKM. The CDR3 DNA reads TGTGCCAGCAGTTTAGACAGGGTCCCCCAGCCCCAGCATTTT. Its translation: CASSLDRVPQPQHF.

This rearrangement joins TRBV3-1 (or the pseudogene TRBV3-2) to TRBJ1-3, with TRBD1 as a possible D gene (5 bases). Trimming left V 3 bases short and J 4 bases short, with 10 bases between. The CDR3 spans 14 residues. Germline assignment: CDR1 LGHDT and CDR2 YNNKEL (reference sequence). As DNA, the CDR3 is TGTGCCAGCAGCCAGGGTACAGGCGGAAACACCATATATTTT. It specifies CASSQGTGGNTIYF.

J is TRBJ2-6 and V is TRBV5-6; D might be TRBD1 (6 bases). The CDR3 sequence is 18 residues long. CDR1 is SGHDT, CDR2 YYEEEE, per germline. Trimming cost V 0 bases and J 0 bases, with 13 bases left between them. The CDR3 sequence is CASSLELGTPSGANVLTF. DNA of the CDR3: TGTGCCAGCAGCTTGGAATTAGGGACACCCTCTGGGGCCAACGTCCTGACTTTC.

The chain combines TRBV7-2 with TRBJ1-5; D perhaps matches TRBD1 (5 bases). With 3 bases removed from V and 2 bases from J, the gap between germline ends came to 11 bases. This CDR3 has 15 residues. Germline CDR1 SGHTA, CDR2 FQGNSA. The CDR3 here is CASSFSREGNQPQHF. The CDR3 DNA follows: TGTGCCAGCAGCTTTAGCAGGGAGGGCAATCAGCCCCAGCATTTT.

Points on this clone: Other DNA sequences in this sample translate to the same CDR3. The chain employs TRBV19 and TRBJ2-1; 10 bases are shared with TRBD1. Germline trimming cut 2 bases from V and 5 bases from J; bases unmatched to any gene: 3. This CDR3 is 15 amino acids long. Germline V gene sequence: CDR1 LNHDA, CDR2 SQIVND (reference sequence). This CDR3 reads CASSIPGQGNNEQFF. The CDR3 coding sequence is TGTGCCAGTAGTATACCGGGACAGGGGAACAATGAGCAGTTCTTC.

This chain links TRBV7-9 with TRBJ1-1; D uncertain. The CDR3 contains 12 residues. Per germline, CDR1 SEHNR and CDR2 FQNEAQ (reference sequence). V gave up 1 base and J gave up 8 bases, with 8 bases separating them. The chain's CDR3 is CASSLGKREAFF. CDR3 sequence (DNA): TGTGCCAGCAGCTTAGGCAAGCGAGAAGCTTTCTTT.

This clone was picked up one time. The chain recombines TRBV5-8 with TRBJ1-5, with 8 bases that match TRBD1. The CDR3 runs to 14 residues. Unmatched junction bases numbered 7, after V lost 2 bases and J lost 9 bases. CDR1 is SGHTS, CDR2 YDEGEE, per germline. CDR3 DNA sequence: TGTGCCAGCAGCTTTGACAGGGGCCTGGGGCCCCAGCATTTT. Its protein is CASSFDRGLGPQHF.

The chain joins TRBV19 to TRBJ1-1; a possible D gene is TRBD1 (5 bases). The CDR3 runs 13 residues. V lost 4 bases to trimming and J lost 1 base, with 7 bases between them. Germline V gene data show CDR1 as LNHDA and CDR2 as SQIVND (reference sequence). CDR3 DNA: TGTGCCAGTAGTACCCAGGGGAACACTGAAGCTTTCTTT. Residues: CASSTQGNTEAFF.

This chain joins TRBV11-1 and TRBJ1-3; the match to TRBD1 covers 8 bases. The V gene's germline CDR1 is SGHAT and CDR2 FQDESV (reference sequence). The junction had 10 bases not matched to a gene; V was cut back by 4 bases and J by 8 bases. The CDR3 is made up of 15 amino acids. CDR3 nucleotides: TGTGCCAGCAGCTCAACGCCACAGGGGGTGGACACCATATATTTT. Amino acids: CASSSTPQGVDTIYF.

V usage is TRBV6-5 and J usage is TRBJ1-4; no clear D. CDR3 length: 14 amino acids. V lost 2 bases and J 5 bases, leaving 9 bases between the germline ends. Germline assignment: CDR1 MNHEY and CDR2 SVGAGI. For the CDR3, the DNA is TGTGCCAGCAGTTACCGACACCCGAATGAAAAACTGTTTTTT. This codes for CASSYRHPNEKLFF.